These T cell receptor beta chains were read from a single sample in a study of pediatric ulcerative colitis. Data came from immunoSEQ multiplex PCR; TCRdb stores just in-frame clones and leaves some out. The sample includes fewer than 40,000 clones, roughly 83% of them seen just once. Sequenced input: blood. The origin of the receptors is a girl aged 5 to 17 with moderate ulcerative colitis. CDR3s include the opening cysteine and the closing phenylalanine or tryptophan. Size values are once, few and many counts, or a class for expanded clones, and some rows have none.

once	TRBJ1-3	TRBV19	CASSNGFSGNTIYF
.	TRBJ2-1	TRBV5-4	CASSLVGAGEGYNEQFF
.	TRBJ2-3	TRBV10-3	CAISDNVRADTQYF
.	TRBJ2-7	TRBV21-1	CASKTRQEEAYEQYF
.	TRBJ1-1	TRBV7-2	CASRSPSGVLNTEAFF
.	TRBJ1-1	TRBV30	CAWSVSGPAAAFF
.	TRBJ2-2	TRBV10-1	CASSELSRAGGNTGELFF
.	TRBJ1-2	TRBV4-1	CASSQGGNSNYGYTF
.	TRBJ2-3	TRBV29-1	CSVTQITDTQYF
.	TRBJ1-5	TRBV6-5	CASSYGRNNQPQHF
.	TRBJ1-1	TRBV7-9	CASSFSNEAFF
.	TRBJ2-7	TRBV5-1	CASSPGGTGSYEQYF
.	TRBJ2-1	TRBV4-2	CASSLRTGGNNEQFF
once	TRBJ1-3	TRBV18	CASSWEDSSGNTIYF
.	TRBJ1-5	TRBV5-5	CASSLTALRHF
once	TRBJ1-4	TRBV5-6	CASSPAGGAISEKLFF
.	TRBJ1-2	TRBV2	CASSEERSTQGAF
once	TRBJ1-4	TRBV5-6	CASSFGVRNEKLFF
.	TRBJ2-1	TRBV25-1	CASSELAGEQFF
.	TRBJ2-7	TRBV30	CAWSRNAYEQYF
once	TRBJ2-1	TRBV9	CASSVGLGNSYNEQFF
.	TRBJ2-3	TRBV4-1	CASSQPLAGGSDTQYF
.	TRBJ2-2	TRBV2	CASLARGVPGTGELFF